One and the same sample provided the 2 T cell receptor beta chains below, sequenced in a study of cytomegalovirus exposure and HLA in healthy donors (dated by TCRdb to the late 2010s). Library construction relied on the immunoSEQ multiplex PCR assay. For the multiplex PCR, a mixture combining 60 forward primers for TCR Vbeta segments and 13 reverse primers for TCR Jbeta segments was used. TCRdb took this table from immuneACCESS and kept in-frame rearrangements with V and J called. Such tables lack part of the clones; where checked against another copy, unresolved V genes explain under half of the gap, and the rest is unexplained. Counted in this sample were about 120,000 clones; roughly 70% of them appeared once. The ten largest clones add up to just under 3% of the sample. Specimen: PBMCs. Receptors were obtained from a middle-aged woman in good health and CMV-seropositive.

This clone has just one count. The sample has other DNA sequences that encode this CDR3 too. The V call is TRBV7-2, the J call TRBJ2-7, with D possibly matching TRBD2 (5 bases). V was shortened by 0 bases and J by 4 bases, with 7 bases between the two germline ends. The CDR3 is 13 residues long. Germline V gene data show CDR1 as SGHTA and CDR2 as FQGNSA. CDR3 sequence reads: CASSLAGSYEQYF. The CDR3 DNA sequence: TGTGCCAGCAGCTTAGCGGGGAGTTACGAGCAGTACTTC.

The rearrangement uses TRBV5-6 and TRBJ1-2, with 7 bases matching TRBD1. The trim removed 0 bases at V and 7 bases at J, leaving 3 bases unmatched. This CDR3 contains 13 residues. Germline V gene sequence: CDR1 SGHDT, CDR2 YYEEEE. CDR3 amino acids: CASSLGAGGGYTF. In nucleotides, the CDR3 is TGTGCCAGCAGCTTGGGGGCAGGGGGTGGCTACACCTTC.